This passage covers 2 T cell receptor beta chains from one sample sequenced in a study of read filtering for tumor transcriptome and immune sequencing (dated by TCRdb to the early 2020s). Sequencing was performed on an Illumina HiSeq 4000. The Immunoverse kit was used to build TCR libraries from roughly 370 ng RNA, with molecular barcoded adaptors covering alpha/delta and beta/gamma chains. TCRdb ran its own pipeline on the public reads, namely fastp trimming at Q25 and MiXCR clone calling, and kept in-frame beta chains. Rows are unified per CDR3 protein, each entry keeping the most common DNA and genes. Present in this sample are 130,000 or so distinct CDR3 sequences, less than 15% of which were seen just once. In total, the top ten clones hold 7.5% to 9.5% of the sample. The sample was a population of CD138-negative cells sorted from bone marrow. The cell subset or site label on this specimen signifies: bone marrow mononuclear cells depleted of CD138+ plasma/myeloma cells by negative magnetic selection. These receptor sequences come from a donor over 35 with multiple myeloma.

This clonotype was found many times. The rearrangement joins TRBV12-3 or TRBV12-4 to TRBJ1-5; no firm D call. CDR3 length: 14 amino acids. Between the trimmed V and J ends, which lost 6 bases and 4 bases, there was a span of 13 bases. CDR3 loop: CASSPQARNQPQHF. The CDR3 DNA follows: TGTGCCAGCAGCCCCCAAGCGAGGAATCAGCCCCAGCATTTT.

In its sample, this clonotype was seen many times. This chain joins TRBV29-1 and TRBJ2-2; D is unclear. Germline CDR1 SQVTM, CDR2 ANQGSEA. This CDR3 spans 13 amino acids. V was cut by 5 bases and J by 0 bases, with 7 bases left in between. The CDR3 region is CSVSRSNTGELFF. DNA of the CDR3: TGCAGCGTTTCCAGGTCGAACACCGGGGAGCTGTTTTTT.